This record looks at one T cell receptor beta chain sequence and its context. The same CDR3 arises from other DNA sequences in this sample as well. Between the trimmed V and J ends, which lost 0 bases and 2 bases, there was a span of 10 bases. Germline V gives CDR1 SGHRS, CDR2 YFSETQ. CDR3 length: 15 amino acids. This sample was taken from a study of blood T cell repertoires in COVID-19. Study information: Spain, Italy and the United States supplied samples that represented acute and convalescent COVID-19. In each case, the material was cDNA or gDNA derived from T cells, B-cell-depleted T cells, or PBMCs.

In the original processing: Scientists estimated how many nucleated cells there were by amplifying reference gene primers. The table came from immunoSEQ multiplex PCR; TCRdb's copy has only in-frame clones and leaves some out. From that table come the V and J calls and clone size; the DNA was used to work out D and trimming. Of around 140,000 clones detected, 80% to 90% appear once; the ten largest clones hold about 1.7%. The rearrangement joins TRBV5-1 to TRBJ2-3; TRBD1 is a possible D gene (5 bases). The source of this sequence is a woman aged 45 to 65 with acute or convalescent COVID-19. The sample consisted of peripheral blood. This CDR3 is CASSLDPGNTDTQYF. For the CDR3, the DNA is TGCGCCAGCAGCTTGGACCCAGGGAACACAGATACGCAGTATTTT.